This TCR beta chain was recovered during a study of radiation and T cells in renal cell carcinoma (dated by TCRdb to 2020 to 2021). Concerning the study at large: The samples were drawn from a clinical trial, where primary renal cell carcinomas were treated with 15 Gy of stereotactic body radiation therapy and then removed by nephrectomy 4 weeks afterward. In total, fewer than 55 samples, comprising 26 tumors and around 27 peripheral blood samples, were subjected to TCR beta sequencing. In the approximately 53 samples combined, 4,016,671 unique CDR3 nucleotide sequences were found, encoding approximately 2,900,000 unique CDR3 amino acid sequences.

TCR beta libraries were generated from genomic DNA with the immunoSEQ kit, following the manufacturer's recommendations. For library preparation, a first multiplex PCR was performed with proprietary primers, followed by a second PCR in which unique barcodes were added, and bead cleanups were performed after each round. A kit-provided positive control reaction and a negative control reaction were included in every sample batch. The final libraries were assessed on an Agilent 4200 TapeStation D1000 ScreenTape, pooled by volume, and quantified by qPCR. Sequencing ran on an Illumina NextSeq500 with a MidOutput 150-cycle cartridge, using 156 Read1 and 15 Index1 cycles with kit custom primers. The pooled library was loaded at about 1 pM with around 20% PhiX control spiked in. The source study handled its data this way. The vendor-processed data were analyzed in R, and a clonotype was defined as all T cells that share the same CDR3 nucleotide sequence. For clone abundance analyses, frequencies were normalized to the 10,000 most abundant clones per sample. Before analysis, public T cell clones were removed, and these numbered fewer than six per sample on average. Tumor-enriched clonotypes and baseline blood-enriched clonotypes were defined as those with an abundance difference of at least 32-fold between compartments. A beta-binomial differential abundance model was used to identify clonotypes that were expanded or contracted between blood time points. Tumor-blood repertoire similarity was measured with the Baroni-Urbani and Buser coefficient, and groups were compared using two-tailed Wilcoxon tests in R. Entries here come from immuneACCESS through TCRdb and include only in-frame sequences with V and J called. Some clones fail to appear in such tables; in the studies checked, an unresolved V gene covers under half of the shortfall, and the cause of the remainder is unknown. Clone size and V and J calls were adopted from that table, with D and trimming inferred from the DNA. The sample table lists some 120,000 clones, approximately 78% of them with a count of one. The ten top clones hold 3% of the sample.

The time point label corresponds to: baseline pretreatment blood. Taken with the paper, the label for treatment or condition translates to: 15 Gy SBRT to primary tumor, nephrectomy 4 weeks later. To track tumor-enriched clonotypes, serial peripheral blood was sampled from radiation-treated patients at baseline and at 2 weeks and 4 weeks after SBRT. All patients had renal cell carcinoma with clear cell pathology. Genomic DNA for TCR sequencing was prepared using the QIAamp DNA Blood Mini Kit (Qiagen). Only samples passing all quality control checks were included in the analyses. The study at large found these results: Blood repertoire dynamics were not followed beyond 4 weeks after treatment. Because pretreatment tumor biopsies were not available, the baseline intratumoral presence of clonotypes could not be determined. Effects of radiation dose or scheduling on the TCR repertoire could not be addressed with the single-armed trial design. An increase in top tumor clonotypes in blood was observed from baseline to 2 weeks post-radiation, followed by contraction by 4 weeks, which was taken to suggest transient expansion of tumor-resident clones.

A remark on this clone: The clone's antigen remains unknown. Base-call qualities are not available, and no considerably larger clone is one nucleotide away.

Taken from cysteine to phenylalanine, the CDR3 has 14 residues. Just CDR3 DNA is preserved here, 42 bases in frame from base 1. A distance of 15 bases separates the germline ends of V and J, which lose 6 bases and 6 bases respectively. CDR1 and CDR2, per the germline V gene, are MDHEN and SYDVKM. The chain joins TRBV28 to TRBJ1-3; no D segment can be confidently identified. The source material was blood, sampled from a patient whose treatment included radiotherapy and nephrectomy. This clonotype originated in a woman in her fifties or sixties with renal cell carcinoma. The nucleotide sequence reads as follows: TGTGCCAGCAGCAGTACTATCGCCGCAAACACCATATATTTT. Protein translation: CASSSTIAANTIYF.